This TCR beta chain was recorded in a study of blood T cell repertoires in COVID-19. Background on the study: Specimens from acute and convalescent COVID-19 originated in the United States, Italy and Spain. PBMCs, B-cell-depleted T cells, or T cells were the source of the cDNA or gDNA that made up the material.

In the authors' methods: Scientists estimated how many nucleated cells there were by amplifying reference gene primers. The assay was immunoSEQ multiplex PCR, and TCRdb's table has in-frame clones only and misses some. The DNA gave D and trimming, while V, J and clone size come from that table. The repertoire holds 260,000 or so clones, with approximately 91% as singletons. This clone occurred a few times. V shed 5 bases and J 7 bases; nucleotides not matched to a gene: 10. This CDR3 is 14 amino acids long. Germline CDR1 reads MNHEY; CDR2 reads SVGAGI. The V gene is TRBV6-5, the J gene TRBJ1-2; 7 bases align to TRBD1. Specimen: peripheral blood. The sequence came from a man aged 18 to 29 with active or convalescent COVID-19. CDR3 bases: TGTGCCAGCAGTCCCGGGACAGAATTAGGTGGCTACACCTTC. It translates to CASSPGTELGGYTF.